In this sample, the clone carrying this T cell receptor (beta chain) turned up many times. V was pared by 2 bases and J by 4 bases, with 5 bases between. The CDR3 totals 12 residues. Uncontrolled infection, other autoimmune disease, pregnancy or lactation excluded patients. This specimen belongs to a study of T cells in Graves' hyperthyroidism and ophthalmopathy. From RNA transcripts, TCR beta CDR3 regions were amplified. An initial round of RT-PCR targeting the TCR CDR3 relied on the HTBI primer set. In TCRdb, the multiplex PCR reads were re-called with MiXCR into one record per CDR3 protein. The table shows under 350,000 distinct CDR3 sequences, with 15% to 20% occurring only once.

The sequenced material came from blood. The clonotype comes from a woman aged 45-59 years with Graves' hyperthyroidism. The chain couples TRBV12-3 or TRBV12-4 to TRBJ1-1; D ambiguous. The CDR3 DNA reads TGTGCCAGCAGTTTAACCAGCACTGAAGCTTTCTTT. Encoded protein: CASSLTSTEAFF.